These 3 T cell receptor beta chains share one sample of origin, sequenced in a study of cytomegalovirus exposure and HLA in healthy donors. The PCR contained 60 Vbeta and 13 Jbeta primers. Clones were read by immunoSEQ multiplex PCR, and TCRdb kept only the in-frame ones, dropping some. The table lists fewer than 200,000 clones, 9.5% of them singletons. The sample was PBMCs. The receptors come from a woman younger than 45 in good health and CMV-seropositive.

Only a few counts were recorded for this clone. The CDR3 reads CASSYGGGPTDEQFF. CDR3 nucleotide sequence: TGCGCCAGCAGCTATGGGGGAGGGCCAACGGATGAGCAGTTCTTC. The chain combines TRBV5-1 with TRBJ2-1; 7 bases fit TRBD2. V dropped 3 bases and J dropped 8; count of bases not matched to a gene: 11. The CDR3 totals 15 residues. Per the germline V gene, CDR1 is SGHRS and CDR2 is YFSETQ.

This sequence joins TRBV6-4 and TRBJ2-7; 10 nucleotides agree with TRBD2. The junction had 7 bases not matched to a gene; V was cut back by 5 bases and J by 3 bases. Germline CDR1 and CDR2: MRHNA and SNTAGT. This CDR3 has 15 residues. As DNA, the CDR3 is TGTGCCAGCAGTAGACTAGCGGGCGGTATCTACGAGCAGTACTTC. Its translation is CASSRLAGGIYEQYF.

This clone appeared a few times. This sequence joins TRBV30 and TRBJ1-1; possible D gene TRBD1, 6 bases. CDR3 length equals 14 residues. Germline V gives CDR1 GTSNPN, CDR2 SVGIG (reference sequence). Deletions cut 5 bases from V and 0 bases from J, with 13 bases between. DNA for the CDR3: TGTGCCTGGCAACAGGGCAATATGAACACTGAAGCTTTCTTT. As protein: CAWQQGNMNTEAFF.